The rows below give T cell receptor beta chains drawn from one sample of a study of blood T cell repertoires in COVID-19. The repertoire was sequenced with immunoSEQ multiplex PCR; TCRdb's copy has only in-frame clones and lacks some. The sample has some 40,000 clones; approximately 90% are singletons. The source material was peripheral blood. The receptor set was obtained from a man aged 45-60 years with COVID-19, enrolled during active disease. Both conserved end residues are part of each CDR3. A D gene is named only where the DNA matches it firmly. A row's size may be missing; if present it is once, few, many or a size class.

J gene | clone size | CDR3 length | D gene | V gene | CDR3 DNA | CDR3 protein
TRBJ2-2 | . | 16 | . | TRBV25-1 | TGTGCCAGCAGTGATCAGGGCAGGGAGAACACCGGGGAGCTGTTTTTT | CASSDQGRENTGELFF
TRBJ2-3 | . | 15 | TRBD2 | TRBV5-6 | TGTGCCAGCAGCTTACTAGCGGGGGGGCGCGATACGCAGTATTTT | CASSLLAGGRDTQYF
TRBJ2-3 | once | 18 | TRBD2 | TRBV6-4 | TGTGCCAGCAGTCCCGGGACTAGCAGCCCACCTAGCACAGATACGCAGTATTTT | CASSPGTSSPPSTDTQYF
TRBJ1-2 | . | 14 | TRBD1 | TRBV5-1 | TGCGCCAGCAGCCCCCTTGGCAGGGGGGACGGCTACACCTTC | CASSPLGRGDGYTF
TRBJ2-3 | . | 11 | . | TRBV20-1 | TGCAGTGCTAGAGATAGTGCTTCTCAGTATTTT | CSARDSASQYF
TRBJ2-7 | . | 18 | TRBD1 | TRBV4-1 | TGCGCCAGCAGCCAAGATCCCGGACAGGCTCACCTCTCCTACGAGCAGTACTTC | CASSQDPGQAHLSYEQYF
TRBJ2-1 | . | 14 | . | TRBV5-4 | TGTGCCAGTTACCTGGACAGCTCCTACAATGAGCAGTTCTTC | CASYLDSSYNEQFF
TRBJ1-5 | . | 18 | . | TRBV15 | TGTGCCACCAGCAGAGATCCCCTAGGCAGGGGTTCCAATCAGCCCCAGCATTTT | CATSRDPLGRGSNQPQHF
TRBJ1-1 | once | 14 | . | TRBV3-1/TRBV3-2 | TGTGCCAGCAGCCTGGCCGGGGGGGACACTGAAGCTTTCTTT | CASSLAGGDTEAFF
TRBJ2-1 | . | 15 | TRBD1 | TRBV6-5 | TGTGCCAGCAGTTCTTGGACAGGTGCGAACAATGAGCAGTTCTTC | CASSSWTGANNEQFF
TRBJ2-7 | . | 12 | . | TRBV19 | TGTGCCAGTGAGGATTCGGGCTACGAGCAGTACTTC | CASEDSGYEQYF
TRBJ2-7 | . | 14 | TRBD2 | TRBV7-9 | TGTGCCAGCAGCTTAGCGGGAGGGCCCTACGAGCAGTACTTC | CASSLAGGPYEQYF
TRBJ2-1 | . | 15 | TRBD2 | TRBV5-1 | TGCGCCAGCAGATCAGAGCGGGAGGAGTACAATGAGCAGTTCTTC | CASRSEREEYNEQFF
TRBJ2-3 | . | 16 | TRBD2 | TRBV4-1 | TGCGCCAGCAGCCAAGAGGGCCTAGCGGGAGTTGATACGCAGTATTTT | CASSQEGLAGVDTQYF
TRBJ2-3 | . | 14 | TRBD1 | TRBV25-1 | TGTGCCAGCAGAACGGGACAGGGGACAGATACGCAGTATTTT | CASRTGQGTDTQYF
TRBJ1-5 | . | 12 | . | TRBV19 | TGTGCCAGTAATCAGGAATTTCAGCCCCAGCATTTT | CASNQEFQPQHF
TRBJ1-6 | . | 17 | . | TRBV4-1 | TGCGCCAGCAGCCAAGCCATACCGGGAAACTATAATTCACCCCTCCACTTT | CASSQAIPGNYNSPLHF
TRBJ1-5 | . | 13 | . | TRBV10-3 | TGTGCCATCAGTGAAGGGGGAACACAGCCCCAGCATTTT | CAISEGGTQPQHF
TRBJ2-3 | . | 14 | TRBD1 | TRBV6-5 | TGTGCCAGCAGCTGGACAGGGGAGGGAGATACGCAGTATTTT | CASSWTGEGDTQYF
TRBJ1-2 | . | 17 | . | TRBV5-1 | TGCGCCAGCAGCACCTCTAACGAGGGAGGCTATAGCTATGGCTACACCTTC | CASSTSNEGGYSYGYTF
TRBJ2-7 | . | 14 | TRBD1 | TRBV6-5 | TGTGCCAGCGGACCGGACAGGTTCGCTTACGAGCAGTACTTC | CASGPDRFAYEQYF
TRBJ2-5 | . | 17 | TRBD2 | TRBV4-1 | TGCGCCAGCAGCCAAGTAGGAGCGGGAGCTGGCCTCGAGACCCAGTACTTC | CASSQVGAGAGLETQYF
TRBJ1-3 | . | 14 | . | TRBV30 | TGTGCCTGGAGCGCTCGGGGCTCTGGAAACACCATATATTTT | CAWSARGSGNTIYF
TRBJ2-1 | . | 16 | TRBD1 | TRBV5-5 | TGTGCCAGCAGCCCCCGAGGGACAGCGGATTACAATGAGCAGTTCTTC | CASSPRGTADYNEQFF
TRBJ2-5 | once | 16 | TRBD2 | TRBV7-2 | TGTGCCAGCAGCCCAGGACTAGCGGGAGAGTTTGAGACCCAGTACTTC | CASSPGLAGEFETQYF
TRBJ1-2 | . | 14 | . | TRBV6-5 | TGTGCCAGCAGTTTATACGGCGAGGGATATGGCTACACCTTC | CASSLYGEGYGYTF
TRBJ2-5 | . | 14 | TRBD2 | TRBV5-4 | TGTGCCAGCAGCCCTAGCGGGAGGGAAGAGACCCAGTACTTC | CASSPSGREETQYF
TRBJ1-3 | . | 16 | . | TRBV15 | TGTGCCACCAGCAGAGATCCGGGGGAAGGGGGAAACACCATATATTTT | CATSRDPGEGGNTIYF
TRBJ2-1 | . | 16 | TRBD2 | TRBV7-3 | TGTGCCAGCAGCCCGTTTAGCGGGAGAATAAGGAATGAGCAGTTCTTC | CASSPFSGRIRNEQFF
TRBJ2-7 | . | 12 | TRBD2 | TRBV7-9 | TGTGCCAGCAGCAGCGGGACCTACGAGCAGTACTTC | CASSSGTYEQYF
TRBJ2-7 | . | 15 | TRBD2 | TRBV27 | TGTGCCAGCAGTCCGAGACTAGCGGGAACGAACGAGCAGTACTTC | CASSPRLAGTNEQYF
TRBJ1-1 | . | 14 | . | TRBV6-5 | TGTGCCAGCAGTCCCCGGGGTGGGGAAATGAGAGCTTTCTTT | CASSPRGGEMRAFF
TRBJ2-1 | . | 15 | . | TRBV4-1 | TGCGCCAGCAGCCTTCTAGGATCGATTTACAATGAGCAGTTCTTC | CASSLLGSIYNEQFF
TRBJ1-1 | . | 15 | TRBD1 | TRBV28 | TGTGCCAGCAGTCCACCGACAGGGGTGAACACTGAAGCTTTCTTT | CASSPPTGVNTEAFF
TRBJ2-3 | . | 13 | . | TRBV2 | TGTGCCAGCAGTTCTATTAGAGGAGATACGCAGTATTTT | CASSSIRGDTQYF
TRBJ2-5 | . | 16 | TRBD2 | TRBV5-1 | TGCGCCAGCAGCCGTTCGCCGGGAGGAGGCGGGGAGACCCAGTACTTC | CASSRSPGGGGETQYF
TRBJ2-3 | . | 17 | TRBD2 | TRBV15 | TGTGCCACCAGCAGTGCCCTAGCGGCCTATGGCACAGATACGCAGTATTTT | CATSSALAAYGTDTQYF
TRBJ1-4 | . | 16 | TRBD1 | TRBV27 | TGTGCCAGCAGTTTACTTGGCGGACAGGGAGCCAGAAAACTGTTTTTT | CASSLLGGQGARKLFF
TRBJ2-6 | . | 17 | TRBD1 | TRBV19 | TGTGCCAGTAGTATCTGGGACAGGGGTTCTGGGGCCAACGTCCTGACTTTC | CASSIWDRGSGANVLTF
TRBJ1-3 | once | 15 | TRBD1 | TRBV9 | TGTGCCAGCAGCGATGACAGGGGTTATGGAAACACCATATATTTT | CASSDDRGYGNTIYF
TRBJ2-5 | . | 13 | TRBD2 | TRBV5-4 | TGTGCCAGCAGTGGAGCGGGGCAAGAGACCCAGTACTTC | CASSGAGQETQYF
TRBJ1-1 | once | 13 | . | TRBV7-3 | TGTGCCAGCAGCGCCGACAGGAACACTGAAGCTTTCTTT | CASSADRNTEAFF
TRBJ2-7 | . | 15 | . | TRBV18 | TGTGCCAGCTCACCACTGGGCAGGTCGACCTACGAGCAGTACTTC | CASSPLGRSTYEQYF
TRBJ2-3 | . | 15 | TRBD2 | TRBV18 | TGTGCCAGCTCACCCACTAGCGACCCCACAAATACGCAGTATTTT | CASSPTSDPTNTQYF
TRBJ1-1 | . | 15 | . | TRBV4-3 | TGCGCCAGCAGCCGAGGCAGGGAGGTGAACACTGAAGCTTTCTTT | CASSRGREVNTEAFF
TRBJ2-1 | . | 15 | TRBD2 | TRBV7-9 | TGTGCCAGCAGCTCCTTCGGGAGGGACCACAATGAGCAGTTCTTC | CASSSFGRDHNEQFF